This TCR beta chain was sequenced during a study of T cells after yellow fever vaccination. Study-wide background: Some fractions had low cell numbers, and these were prepared with SMART-Seq v4 Ultra Low Input.

For TCR, cDNA came from 5'RACE template switching, which added a universal primer site and UMIs. TCRdb re-analysed the 5' RACE reads in MiXCR, keeping a single row per CDR3 protein. The table has 300,000 to 400,000 distinct CDR3 sequences, roughly a tenth seen once. Study conclusions and caveats: In FACS-sorted repertoires, abundant clonotypes from the bulk population could appear as contaminants. Post-booster repertoires again held most primary-vaccination clones (roughly 95% CD4, 80% to 90% CD8).

The CDR3 runs to 14 residues. Germline V gives CDR1 SGHTA, CDR2 FQGNSA. The V and J ends lost 5 bases and 2 bases, in that order; junction bases with no gene match: 5. The sample holds a few counts of this clonotype. The antigen remains undetermined. Source: CD4+ T cells sorted from PBMCs, taken 45 days after the yellow fever booster vaccination. The receptor comes from a man younger than 30 who received the YFV17D yellow fever vaccine. The chain carries TRBV7-2 and TRBJ2-5; 7 bases line up with TRBD2. Here the CDR3 DNA reads TGTGCCAGCAGCCCCTGGGGGGGGCAAGAGACCCAGTACTTC. It encodes CASSPWGGQETQYF.